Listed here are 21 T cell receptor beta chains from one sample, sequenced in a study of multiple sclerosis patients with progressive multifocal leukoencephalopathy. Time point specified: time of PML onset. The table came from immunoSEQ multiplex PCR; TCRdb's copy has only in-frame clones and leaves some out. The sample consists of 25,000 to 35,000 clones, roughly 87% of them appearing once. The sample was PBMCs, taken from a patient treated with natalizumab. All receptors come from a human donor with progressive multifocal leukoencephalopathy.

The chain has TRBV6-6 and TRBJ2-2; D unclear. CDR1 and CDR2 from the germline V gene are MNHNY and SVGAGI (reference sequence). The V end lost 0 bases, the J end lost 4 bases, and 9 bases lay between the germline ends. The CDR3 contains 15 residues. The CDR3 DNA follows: TGTGCCAGCAGTTACTCGGGATGCCCCACCGGGGAGCTGTTTTTT. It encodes CASSYSGCPTGELFF.

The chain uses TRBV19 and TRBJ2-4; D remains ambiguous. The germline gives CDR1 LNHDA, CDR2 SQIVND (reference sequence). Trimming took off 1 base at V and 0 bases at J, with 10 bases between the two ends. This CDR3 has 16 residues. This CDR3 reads CASSIAGRVAKNIQYF. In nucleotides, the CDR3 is TGTGCCAGTAGTATAGCGGGTAGGGTAGCCAAAAACATTCAGTACTTC.

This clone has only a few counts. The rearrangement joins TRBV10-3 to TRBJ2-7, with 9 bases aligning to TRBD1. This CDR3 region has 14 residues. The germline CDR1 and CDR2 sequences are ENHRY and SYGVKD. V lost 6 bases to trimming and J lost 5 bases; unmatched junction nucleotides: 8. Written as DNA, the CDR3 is TGTGCCATCAGACCCGGGACAGGGAGCCACGAGCAGTACTTC. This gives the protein CAIRPGTGSHEQYF.

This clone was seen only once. DNA for the CDR3: TGTGCCTGGAGTGTAGCCCCGGCCAGGGAGGGCTATGGCTACACCTTC. It encodes CAWSVAPAREGYGYTF. This sequence joins TRBV30 and TRBJ1-2; TRBD1 might be the D (5 bases). CDR1 is GTSNPN, CDR2 SVGIG, per germline (reference sequence). Deletions cut 0 bases from V and 4 bases from J, with 18 bases between. This CDR3 comprises 16 residues.

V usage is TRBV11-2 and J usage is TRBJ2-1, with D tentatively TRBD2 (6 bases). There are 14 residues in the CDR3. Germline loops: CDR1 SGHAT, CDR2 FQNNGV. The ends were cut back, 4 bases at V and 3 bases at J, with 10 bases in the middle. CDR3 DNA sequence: TGTGCCAGCAGCTCGAGTAGCGGCTACAATGAGCAGTTCTTC. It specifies CASSSSSGYNEQFF.

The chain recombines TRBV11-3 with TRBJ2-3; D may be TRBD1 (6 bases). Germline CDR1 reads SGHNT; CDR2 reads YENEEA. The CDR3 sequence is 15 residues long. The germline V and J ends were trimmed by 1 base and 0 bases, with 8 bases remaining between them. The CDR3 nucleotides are TGTGCCAGCAGCTTAGGACAGGCTAGCACAGATACGCAGTATTTT. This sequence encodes CASSLGQASTDTQYF.

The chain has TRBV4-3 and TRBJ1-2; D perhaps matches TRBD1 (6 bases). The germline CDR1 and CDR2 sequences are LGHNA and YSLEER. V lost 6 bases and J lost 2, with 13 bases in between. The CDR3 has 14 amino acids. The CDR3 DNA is TGCGCCAGCAGTAGGGAGGACAGAAACTATGGCTACACCTTC. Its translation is CASSREDRNYGYTF.

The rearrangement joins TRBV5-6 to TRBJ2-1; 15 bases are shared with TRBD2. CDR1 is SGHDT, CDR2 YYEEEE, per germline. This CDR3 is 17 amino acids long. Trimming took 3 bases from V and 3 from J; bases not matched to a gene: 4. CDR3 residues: CASSSGLAGGGYNEQFF. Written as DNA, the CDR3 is TGTGCCAGCAGCTCGGGACTAGCGGGAGGAGGCTACAATGAGCAGTTCTTC.

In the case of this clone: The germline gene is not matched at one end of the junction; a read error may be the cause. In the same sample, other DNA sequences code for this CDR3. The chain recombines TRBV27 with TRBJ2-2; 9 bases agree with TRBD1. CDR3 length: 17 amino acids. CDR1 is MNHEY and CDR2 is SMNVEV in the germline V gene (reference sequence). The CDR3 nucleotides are TGTGCCAGCAGTTTAAAGAGGACAGGGGTGAACACTGGGGAGCTGTTTTTT. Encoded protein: CASSLKRTGVNTGELFF.

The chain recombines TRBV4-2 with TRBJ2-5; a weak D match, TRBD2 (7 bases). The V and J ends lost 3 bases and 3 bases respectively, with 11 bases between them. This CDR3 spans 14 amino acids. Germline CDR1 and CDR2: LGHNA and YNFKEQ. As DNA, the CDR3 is TGTGCCAGCAGCCAGGGGGGGGGCGAAGAGACCCAGTACTTC. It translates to CASSQGGGEETQYF.

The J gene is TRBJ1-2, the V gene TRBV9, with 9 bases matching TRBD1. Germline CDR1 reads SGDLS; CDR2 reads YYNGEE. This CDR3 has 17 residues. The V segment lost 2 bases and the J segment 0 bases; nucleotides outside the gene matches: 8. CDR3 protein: CASSVSGTGLPNYGYTF. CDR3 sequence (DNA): TGTGCCAGCAGCGTGTCCGGGACAGGGCTACCTAACTATGGCTACACCTTC.

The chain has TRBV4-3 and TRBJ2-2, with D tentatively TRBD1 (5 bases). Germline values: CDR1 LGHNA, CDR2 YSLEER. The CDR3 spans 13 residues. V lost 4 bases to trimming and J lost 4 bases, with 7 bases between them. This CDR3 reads CASSRTGTGELFF. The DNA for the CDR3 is TGCGCCAGCAGCCGCACAGGCACCGGGGAGCTGTTTTTT.

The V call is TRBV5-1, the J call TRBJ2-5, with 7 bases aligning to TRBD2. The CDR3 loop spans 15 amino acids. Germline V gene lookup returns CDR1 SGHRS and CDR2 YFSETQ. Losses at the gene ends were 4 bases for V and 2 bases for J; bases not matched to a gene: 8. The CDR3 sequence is CASSSTSAQQETQYF. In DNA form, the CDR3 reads TGCGCCAGCAGCAGCACTAGCGCCCAGCAAGAGACCCAGTACTTC.

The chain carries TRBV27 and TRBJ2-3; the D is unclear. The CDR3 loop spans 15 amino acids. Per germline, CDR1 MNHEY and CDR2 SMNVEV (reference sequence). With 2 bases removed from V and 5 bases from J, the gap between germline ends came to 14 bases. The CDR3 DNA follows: TGTGCCAGCAGTTTAAGATCCAGACCCGAAGATACGCAGTATTTT. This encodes CASSLRSRPEDTQYF.

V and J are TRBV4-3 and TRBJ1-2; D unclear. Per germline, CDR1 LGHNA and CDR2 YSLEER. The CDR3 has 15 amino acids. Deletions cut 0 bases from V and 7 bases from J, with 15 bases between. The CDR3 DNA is TGCGCCAGCAGCCAAGAAGGGCGAGACCTCCGTGGCTACACCTTC. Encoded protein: CASSQEGRDLRGYTF.

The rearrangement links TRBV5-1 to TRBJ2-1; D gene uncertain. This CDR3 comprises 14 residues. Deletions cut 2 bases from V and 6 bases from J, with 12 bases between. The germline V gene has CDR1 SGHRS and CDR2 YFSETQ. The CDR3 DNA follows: TGCGCCAGCAGCTTTTCAACCTCCCTCAATGAGCAGTTCTTC. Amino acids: CASSFSTSLNEQFF.

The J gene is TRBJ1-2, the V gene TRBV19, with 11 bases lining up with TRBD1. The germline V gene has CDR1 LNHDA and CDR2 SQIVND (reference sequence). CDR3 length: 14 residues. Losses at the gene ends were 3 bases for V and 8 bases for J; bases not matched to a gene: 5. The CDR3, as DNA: TGTGCCAGTAGTATCCGGACAGGGGGCAGCGGCTACACCTTC. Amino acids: CASSIRTGGSGYTF.

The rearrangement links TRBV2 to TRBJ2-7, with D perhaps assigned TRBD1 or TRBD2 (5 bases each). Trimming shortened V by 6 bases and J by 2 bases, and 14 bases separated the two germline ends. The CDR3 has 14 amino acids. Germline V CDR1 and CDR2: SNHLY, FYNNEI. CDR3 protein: CASRRTGTPYEQYF. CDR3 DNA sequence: TGTGCCAGCAGAAGAACCGGGACCCCCTACGAGCAGTACTTC.

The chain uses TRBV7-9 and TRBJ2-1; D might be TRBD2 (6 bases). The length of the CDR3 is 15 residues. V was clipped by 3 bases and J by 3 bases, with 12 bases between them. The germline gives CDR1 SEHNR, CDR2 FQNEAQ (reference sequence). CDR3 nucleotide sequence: TGTGCCAGCAGCTTCGGGGGACCCCTCTACAATGAGCAGTTCTTC. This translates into CASSFGGPLYNEQFF. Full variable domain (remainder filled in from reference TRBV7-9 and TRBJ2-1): DTGVSQNPRHKITKRGQNVTFRCDPISEHNRLYWYRQTLGQGPEFLTYFQNEAQLEKSRLLSDRFSAERPKGSFSTLEIQRTEQGDSAMYLCASSFGGPLYNEQFFGPGTRLTVL.

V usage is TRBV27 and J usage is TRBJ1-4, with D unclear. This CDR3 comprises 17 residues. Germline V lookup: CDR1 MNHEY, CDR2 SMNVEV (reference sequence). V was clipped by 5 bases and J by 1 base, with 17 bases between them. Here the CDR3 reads CASSPLSRPGTNEKLFF. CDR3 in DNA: TGTGCCAGCAGTCCCCTCTCTAGGCCCGGAACTAATGAAAAACTGTTTTTT.

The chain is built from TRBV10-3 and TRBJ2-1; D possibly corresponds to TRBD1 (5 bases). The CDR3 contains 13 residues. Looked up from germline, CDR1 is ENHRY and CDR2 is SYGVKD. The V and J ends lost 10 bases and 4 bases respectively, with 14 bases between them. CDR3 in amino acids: CAKAAGLYNEQFF. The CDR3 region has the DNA TGTGCCAAAGCTGCAGGGCTTTACAATGAGCAGTTCTTC.